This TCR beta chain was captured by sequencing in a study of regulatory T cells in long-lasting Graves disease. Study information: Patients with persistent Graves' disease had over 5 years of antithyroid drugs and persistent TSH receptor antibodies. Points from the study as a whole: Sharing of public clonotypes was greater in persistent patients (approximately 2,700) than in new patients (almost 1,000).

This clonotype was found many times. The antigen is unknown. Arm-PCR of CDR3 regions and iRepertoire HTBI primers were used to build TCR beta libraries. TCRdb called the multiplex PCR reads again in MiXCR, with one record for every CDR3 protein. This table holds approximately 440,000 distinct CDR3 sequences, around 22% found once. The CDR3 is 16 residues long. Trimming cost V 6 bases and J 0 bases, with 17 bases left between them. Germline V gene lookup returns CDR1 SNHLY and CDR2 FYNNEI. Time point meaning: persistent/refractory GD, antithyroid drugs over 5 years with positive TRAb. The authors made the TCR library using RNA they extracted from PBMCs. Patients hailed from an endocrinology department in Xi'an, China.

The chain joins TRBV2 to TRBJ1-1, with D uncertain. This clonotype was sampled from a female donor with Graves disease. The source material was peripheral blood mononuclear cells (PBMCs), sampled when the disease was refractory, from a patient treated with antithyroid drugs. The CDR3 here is CASSPRVKLLNTEAFF. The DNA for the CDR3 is TGTGCCAGCAGCCCACGTGTTAAGCTTCTGAACACTGAAGCTTTCTTT.